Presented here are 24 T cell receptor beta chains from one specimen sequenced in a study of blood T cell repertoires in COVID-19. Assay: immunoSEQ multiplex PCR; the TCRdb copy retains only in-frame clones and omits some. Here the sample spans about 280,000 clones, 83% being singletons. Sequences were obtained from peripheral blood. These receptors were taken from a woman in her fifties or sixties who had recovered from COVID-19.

The CDR3 nucleotides are TGTGCCAGCAGCAAAGTAACTAGCGAAGCCAAAAACATTCAGTACTTC. Translation: CASSKVTSEAKNIQYF. This rearrangement joins TRBV21-1 to TRBJ2-4; the table's D call of TRBD2 was not tested on the DNA. TRBV21-1 corresponds to a pseudogene. This CDR3 is 16 amino acids long.

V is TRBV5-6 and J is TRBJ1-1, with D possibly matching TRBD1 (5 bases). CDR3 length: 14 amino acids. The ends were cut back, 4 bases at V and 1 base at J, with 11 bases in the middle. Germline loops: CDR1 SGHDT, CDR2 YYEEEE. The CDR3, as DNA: TGTGCCAGCAGCCCCTACGACAGGAACACTGAAGCTTTCTTT. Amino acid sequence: CASSPYDRNTEAFF. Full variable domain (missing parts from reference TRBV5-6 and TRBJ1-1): DAGVTQSPTHLIKTRGQQVTLRCSPKSGHDTVSWYQQALGQGPQFIFQYYEEEERQRGNFPDRFSGHQFPNYSSELNVNALLLGDSALYLCASSPYDRNTEAFFGQGTRLTVV.

In DNA, the CDR3 is TGTGCCAGCAGCCCCTTAGGGGGGGTCGGTACGAACACTGAAGCTTTCTTT. Amino acids: CASSPLGGVGTNTEAFF. V gene TRBV7-6 combines with J gene TRBJ1-1; tentative D call: TRBD1 (6 bases). Germline CDR1 reads SGHVS; CDR2 reads FNYEAQ. The CDR3 is 17 amino acids. Trimming shortened V by 5 bases and J by 1 base, and 20 bases separated the two germline ends.

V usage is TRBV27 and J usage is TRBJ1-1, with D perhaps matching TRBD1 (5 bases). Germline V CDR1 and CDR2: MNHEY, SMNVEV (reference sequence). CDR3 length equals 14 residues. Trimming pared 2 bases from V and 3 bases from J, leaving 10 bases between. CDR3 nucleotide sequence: TGTGCCAGCAGTTTAGCCAGGGTTGACACTGAAGCTTTCTTT. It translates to CASSLARVDTEAFF.

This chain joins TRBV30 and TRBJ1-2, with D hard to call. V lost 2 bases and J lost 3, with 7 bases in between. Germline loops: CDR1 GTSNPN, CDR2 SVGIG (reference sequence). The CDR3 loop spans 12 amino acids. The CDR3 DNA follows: TGTGCCTGGAGTTTCCTTTACTATGGCTACACCTTC. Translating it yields CAWSFLYYGYTF.

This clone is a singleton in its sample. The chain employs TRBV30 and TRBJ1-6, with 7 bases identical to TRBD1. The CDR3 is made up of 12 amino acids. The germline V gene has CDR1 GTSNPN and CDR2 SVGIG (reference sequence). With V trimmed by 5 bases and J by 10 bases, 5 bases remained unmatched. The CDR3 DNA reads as TGTGCCTGGGACAGGGCGAGCTCACCCCTCCACTTT. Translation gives CAWDRASSPLHF.

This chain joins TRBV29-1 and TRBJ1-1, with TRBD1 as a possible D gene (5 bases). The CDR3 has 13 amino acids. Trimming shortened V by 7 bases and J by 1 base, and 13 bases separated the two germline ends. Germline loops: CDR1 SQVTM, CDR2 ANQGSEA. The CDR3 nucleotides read TGCAGCGCGGAAGGACATCCGAACACTGAAGCTTTCTTT. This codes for CSAEGHPNTEAFF.

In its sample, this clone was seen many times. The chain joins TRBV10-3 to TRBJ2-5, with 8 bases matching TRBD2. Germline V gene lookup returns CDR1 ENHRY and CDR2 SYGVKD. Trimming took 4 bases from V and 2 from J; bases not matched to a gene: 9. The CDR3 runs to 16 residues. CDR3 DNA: TGTGCCATCAGTGGGGGGAGCGGGAGCCCACAAGAGACCCAGTACTTC. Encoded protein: CAISGGSGSPQETQYF.

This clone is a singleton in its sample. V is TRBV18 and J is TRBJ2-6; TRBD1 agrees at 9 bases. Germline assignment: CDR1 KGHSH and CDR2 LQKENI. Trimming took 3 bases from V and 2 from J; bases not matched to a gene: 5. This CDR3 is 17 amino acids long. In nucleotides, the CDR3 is TGTGCCAGCTCACCCGACAGGGGGGAGGCTGGGGCCAACGTCCTGACTTTC. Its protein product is CASSPDRGEAGANVLTF.

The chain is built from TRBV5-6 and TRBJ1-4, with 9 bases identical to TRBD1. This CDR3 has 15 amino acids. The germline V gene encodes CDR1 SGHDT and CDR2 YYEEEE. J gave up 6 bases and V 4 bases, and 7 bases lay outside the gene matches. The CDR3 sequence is CASSRRTGVDEKLFF. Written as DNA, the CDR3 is TGTGCCAGCAGCCGCAGGACAGGGGTTGATGAAAAACTGTTTTTT.

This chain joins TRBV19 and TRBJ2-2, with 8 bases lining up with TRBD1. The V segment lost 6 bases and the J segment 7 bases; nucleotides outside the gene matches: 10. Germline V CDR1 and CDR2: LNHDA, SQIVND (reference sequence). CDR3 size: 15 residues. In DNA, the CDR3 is TGTGCCAGTAGCAACGGACAGGGACTGGGCGGGGAGCTGTTTTTT. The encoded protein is CASSNGQGLGGELFF.

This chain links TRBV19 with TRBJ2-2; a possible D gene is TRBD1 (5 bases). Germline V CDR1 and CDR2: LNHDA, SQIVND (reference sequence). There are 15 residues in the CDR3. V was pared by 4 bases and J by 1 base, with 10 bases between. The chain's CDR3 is CASSTRQLNTGELFF. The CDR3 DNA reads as TGTGCCAGTAGTACTAGACAGTTGAACACCGGGGAGCTGTTTTTT.

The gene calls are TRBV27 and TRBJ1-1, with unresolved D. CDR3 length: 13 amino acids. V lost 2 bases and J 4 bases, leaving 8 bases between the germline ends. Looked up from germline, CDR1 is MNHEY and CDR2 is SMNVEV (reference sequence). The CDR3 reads CASSLTRGTEAFF. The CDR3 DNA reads TGTGCCAGCAGTTTAACCCGGGGCACTGAAGCTTTCTTT.

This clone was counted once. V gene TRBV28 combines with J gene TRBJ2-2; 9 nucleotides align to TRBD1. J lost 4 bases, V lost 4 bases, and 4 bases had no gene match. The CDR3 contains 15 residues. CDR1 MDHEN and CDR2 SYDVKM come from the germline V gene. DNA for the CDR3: TGTGCCAGCAGTTCCCACAGGGGGCTCACCGGGGAGCTGTTTTTT. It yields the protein CASSSHRGLTGELFF.

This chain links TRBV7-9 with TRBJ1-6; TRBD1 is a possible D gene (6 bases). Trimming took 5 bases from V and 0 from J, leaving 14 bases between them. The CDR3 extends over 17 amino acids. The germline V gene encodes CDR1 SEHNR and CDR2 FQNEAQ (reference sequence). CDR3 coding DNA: TGTGCCAGCAGCCCAATAGGGGGAAGCTCCTATAATTCACCCCTCCACTTT. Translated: CASSPIGGSSYNSPLHF.

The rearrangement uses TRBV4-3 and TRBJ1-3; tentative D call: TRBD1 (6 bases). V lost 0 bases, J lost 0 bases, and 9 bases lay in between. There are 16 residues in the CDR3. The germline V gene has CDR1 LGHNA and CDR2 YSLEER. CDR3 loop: CASSQEMTGSGNTIYF. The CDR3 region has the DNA TGCGCCAGCAGCCAAGAAATGACAGGCTCTGGAAACACCATATATTTT.

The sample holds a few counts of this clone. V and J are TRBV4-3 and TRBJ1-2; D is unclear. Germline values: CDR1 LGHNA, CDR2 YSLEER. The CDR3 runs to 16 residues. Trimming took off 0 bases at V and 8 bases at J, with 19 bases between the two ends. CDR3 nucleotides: TGCGCCAGCAGCCAAGATTTATGGCTTCGGGAACACGGCTACACCTTC. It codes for CASSQDLWLREHGYTF.

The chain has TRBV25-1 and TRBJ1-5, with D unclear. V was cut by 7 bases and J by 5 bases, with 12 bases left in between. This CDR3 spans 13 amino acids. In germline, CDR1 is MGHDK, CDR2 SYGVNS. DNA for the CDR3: TGTGCCAGCACAAGCGGGTTCTATCAGCCCCAGCATTTT. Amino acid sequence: CASTSGFYQPQHF.

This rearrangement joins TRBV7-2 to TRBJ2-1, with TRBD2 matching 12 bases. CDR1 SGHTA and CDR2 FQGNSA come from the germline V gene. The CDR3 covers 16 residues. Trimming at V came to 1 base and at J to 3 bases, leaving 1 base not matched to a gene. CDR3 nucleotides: TGTGCCAGCAGCTTAGGGACTAGCGGGATCTACAATGAGCAGTTCTTC. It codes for CASSLGTSGIYNEQFF.

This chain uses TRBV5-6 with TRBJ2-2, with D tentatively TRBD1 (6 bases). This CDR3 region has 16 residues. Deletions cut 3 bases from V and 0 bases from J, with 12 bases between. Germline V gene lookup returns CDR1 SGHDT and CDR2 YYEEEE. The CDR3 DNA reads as TGTGCCAGCAGCTACTCGGGACAAACGAACACCGGGGAGCTGTTTTTT. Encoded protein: CASSYSGQTNTGELFF.

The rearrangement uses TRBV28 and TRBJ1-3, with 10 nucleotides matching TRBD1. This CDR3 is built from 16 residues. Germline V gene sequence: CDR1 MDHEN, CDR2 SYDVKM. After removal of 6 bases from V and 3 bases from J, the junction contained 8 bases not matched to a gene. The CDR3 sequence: CASSDSGTGDGNTIYF. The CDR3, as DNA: TGTGCCAGCAGCGACTCCGGGACAGGGGATGGAAACACCATATATTTT. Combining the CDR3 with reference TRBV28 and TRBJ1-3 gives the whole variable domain DVKVTQSSRYLVKRTGEKVFLECVQDMDHENMFWYRQDPGLGLRLIYFSYDVKMKEKGDIPEGYSVSREKKERFSLILESASTNQTSMYLCASSDSGTGDGNTIYFGEGSWLTVV.

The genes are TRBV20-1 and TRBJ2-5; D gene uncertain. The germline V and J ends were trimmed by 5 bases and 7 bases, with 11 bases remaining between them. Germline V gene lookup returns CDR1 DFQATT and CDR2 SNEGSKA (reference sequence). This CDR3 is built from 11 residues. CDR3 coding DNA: TGCAGTGCTCTATCTCTTGGGACCCAGTACTTC. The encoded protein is CSALSLGTQYF.

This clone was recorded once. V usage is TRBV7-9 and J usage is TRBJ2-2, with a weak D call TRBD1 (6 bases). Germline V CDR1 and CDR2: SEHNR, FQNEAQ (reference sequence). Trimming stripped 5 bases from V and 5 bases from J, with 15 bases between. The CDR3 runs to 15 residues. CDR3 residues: CASSVSGTPTGELFF. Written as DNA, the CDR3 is TGTGCCAGCAGCGTATCCGGGACACCGACCGGGGAGCTGTTTTTT.

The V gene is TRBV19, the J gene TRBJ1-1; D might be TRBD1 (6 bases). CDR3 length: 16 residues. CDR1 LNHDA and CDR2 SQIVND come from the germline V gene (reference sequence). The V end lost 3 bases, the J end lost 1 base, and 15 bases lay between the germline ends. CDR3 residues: CASSIHRVEKNTEAFF. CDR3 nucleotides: TGTGCCAGTAGTATCCACAGGGTGGAAAAGAACACTGAAGCTTTCTTT. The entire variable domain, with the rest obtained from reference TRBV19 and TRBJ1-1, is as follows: DGGITQSPKYLFRKEGQNVTLSCEQNLNHDAMYWYRQDPGQGLRLIYYSQIVNDFQKGDIAEGYSVSREKKESFPLTVTSAQKNPTAFYLCASSIHRVEKNTEAFFGQGTRLTVV.